Listed here are 6 T cell receptor beta chains from one sample, sequenced in a study of vaccination and CD4 T cells after COVID-19. Antigens for these TCRs are unknown. Treatment defined: roughly 10-day PBMC culture with coronavirus spike peptide pools or control peptides (ViraFEST assay). Researchers used the Oncomine TCR Beta short-read assay to sequence DNA from cultured CD4+ T cells. Using its own MiXCR run on the PCR reads, TCRdb lists one record per CDR3 protein. The table lists more than 12,000 distinct CDR3 sequences, approximately 50% of them singletons. The sequenced sample was CD4+ T cells from blood, cultured in vitro, obtained before SARS-CoV-2 vaccination. Receptor source: a human donor who had recovered from COVID-19.

This clonotype was observed a few times. The chain recombines TRBV29-1 with TRBJ1-5; D remains ambiguous. Germline CDR1 and CDR2: SQVTM and ANQGSEA. V lost 5 bases and J lost 6, with 14 bases in between. The CDR3 totals 13 residues. In DNA, the CDR3 is TGCAGCGTTCCCCGGACCCTCAGTCAGCCCCAGCATTTT. Encoded protein: CSVPRTLSQPQHF.

The chain links TRBV12-3 or TRBV12-4 to TRBJ2-5; D unresolved. V lost 2 bases to trimming and J lost 5 bases, with 6 bases between them. The CDR3 is 12 residues long. CDR3 sequence (DNA): TGTGCCAGCAGTTTAAACGGGGAGACCCAGTACTTC. It yields the protein CASSLNGETQYF.

The chain carries TRBV6-5 and TRBJ1-2, with D hard to call. With 2 bases removed from V and 0 bases from J, the gap between germline ends came to 7 bases. Germline CDR1 is MNHEY and CDR2 is SVGAGI. This CDR3 is built from 14 residues. CDR3 bases: TGTGCCAGCAGTTACGCCAGAGCTAACTATGGCTACACCTTC. It specifies CASSYARANYGYTF.

This sequence joins TRBV20-1 and TRBJ1-4; TRBD1 matches 8 bases. V shed 0 bases and J 5 bases; nucleotides not matched to a gene: 5. Germline values: CDR1 DFQATT, CDR2 SNEGSKA (reference sequence). CDR3 length equals 15 residues. The CDR3 is CSARDLPGGNEKLFF. CDR3 in DNA: TGCAGTGCTAGAGATCTCCCAGGGGGCAATGAAAAACTGTTTTTT.

This clonotype has only a few counts. The V gene is TRBV6-1, the J gene TRBJ1-1; 7 bases match TRBD1. The CDR3 extends over 14 amino acids. The germline CDR1 and CDR2 sequences are MNHNS and SASEGT. V shed 6 bases and J 2 bases; nucleotides not matched to a gene: 6. The CDR3 here is CASRSTGPNTEAFF. The CDR3 DNA reads TGTGCCAGCAGATCGACAGGGCCAAACACTGAAGCTTTCTTT.

The V gene is TRBV2, the J gene TRBJ2-1; no firm D call. The germline CDR1 and CDR2 sequences are SNHLY and FYNNEI. The V end lost 6 bases, the J end lost 4 bases, and 4 bases lay between the germline ends. The CDR3 totals 11 residues. The CDR3 DNA follows: TGTGCCAGCAGCCTATACAATGAGCAGTTCTTC. It is translated as CASSLYNEQFF.